The 29 T cell receptor beta chains given below trace back to one sample, sequenced in a study of CD8+ T cells in alopecia areata. After isolation, RNA underwent reverse transcription to generate cDNA as the sequencing template. Assay: immunoSEQ multiplex PCR; the TCRdb copy retains only in-frame clones and omits some. The sample includes 130,000 or so clones, around 50% seen only once; the top ten take roughly a tenth. Material for sequencing was NKG2D-low CD8+ T cells sorted from blood. The receptors derive from a human donor with alopecia areata.

V and J are TRBV30 and TRBJ1-4, with TRBD1 matching 7 bases. The CDR3 loop spans 15 amino acids. Trimming removed 1 base from V and 10 bases from J; junction bases left unmatched: 12. Germline assignment: CDR1 GTSNPN and CDR2 SVGIG (reference sequence). The CDR3: CAWSEDGTADGKLFF. CDR3 coding DNA: TGTGCCTGGAGTGAAGACGGGACAGCTGACGGAAAACTGTTTTTT.

This chain connects TRBV23-1 to TRBJ2-5; no clear D. TRBV23-1 belongs to the ORF category, with a function that is uncertain. The length of the CDR3 is 13 residues. V was trimmed by 4 bases and J by 5 bases, leaving 11 bases between them. This chain's CDR3 is CASSRLGRETQYF. CDR3 nucleotide sequence: TGCGCCAGCAGTCGCTTAGGCCGGGAGACCCAGTACTTC.

This clone was seen a handful of times. The CDR3 DNA reads as TGTGCCAGCAGCTCGGACAGGGAATTTATGAACACTGAAGCTTTCTTT. Amino acid sequence: CASSSDREFMNTEAFF. The V and J genes are TRBV9 and TRBJ1-1; 8 positions match TRBD1. This CDR3 region has 16 residues. Germline loops: CDR1 SGDLS, CDR2 YYNGEE. With V trimmed by 4 bases and J by 0 bases, 8 bases remained unmatched.

The chain links TRBV25-1 to TRBJ2-1; D gene uncertain. The ends were cut back, 6 bases at V and 5 bases at J, with 8 bases in the middle. Germline V lookup: CDR1 MGHDK, CDR2 SYGVNS. This CDR3 spans 12 amino acids. The CDR3 region has the DNA TGTGCCAGCAGCAGACCCGACAATGAGCAGTTCTTC. Encoded protein: CASSRPDNEQFF.

In its sample, this clone was seen a few times. The chain recombines TRBV5-1 with TRBJ2-5, with 8 bases lining up with TRBD2. This CDR3 spans 14 amino acids. Germline V CDR1 and CDR2: SGHRS, YFSETQ. V lost 4 bases, J lost 5 bases, and 7 bases stayed unmatched. The CDR3 loop reads CASSPAGVGETQYF. The CDR3 region has the DNA TGCGCCAGCAGCCCAGCGGGAGTCGGGGAGACCCAGTACTTC. The full variable domain, rest sourced from reference TRBV5-1 and TRBJ2-5, is KAGVTQTPRYLIKTRGQQVTLSCSPISGHRSVSWYQQTPGQGLQFLFEYFSETQRNKGNFPGRFSGRQFSNSRSEMNVSTLELGDSALYLCASSPAGVGETQYFGPGTRLLVL.

The chain uses TRBV5-1 and TRBJ2-5, with 9 bases lining up with TRBD2. The CDR3 has 16 residues. After removal of 6 bases from V and 5 bases from J, the junction contained 14 bases not matched to a gene. Germline V gene lookup returns CDR1 SGHRS and CDR2 YFSETQ. Here the CDR3 DNA reads TGCGCCAGCACCTCGGTTGGCGGGGGGGCCGCGGAGACCCAGTACTTC. Its translation is CASTSVGGGAAETQYF.

The gene calls are TRBV25-1 and TRBJ2-1; D uncertain. Germline-derived CDR1 and CDR2 are MGHDK and SYGVNS. The length of the CDR3 is 14 residues. The V end was cut by 3 bases, the J end by 8 bases, with 14 bases between. CDR3 nucleotide sequence: TGTGCCAGCAGTGATGACAATTATGGGGATGAGCAGTTCTTC. This gives the protein CASSDDNYGDEQFF. Supplemented by reference TRBV25-1 and TRBJ2-1, the full variable domain reads EADIYQTPRYLVIGTGKKITLECSQTMGHDKMYWYQQDPGMELHLIHYSYGVNSTEKGDLSSESTVSRIRTEHFPLTLESARPSHTSQYLCASSDDNYGDEQFFGPGTRLTVL.

This rearrangement joins TRBV27 to TRBJ1-2, with D tentatively TRBD1 (5 bases). This CDR3 is 13 amino acids long. The V end was cut by 2 bases, the J end by 4 bases, with 8 bases between. Germline CDR1 is MNHEY and CDR2 is SMNVEV (reference sequence). The CDR3 DNA sequence: TGTGCCAGCAGTTTACAGGGATCCTATGGCTACACCTTC. It is translated as CASSLQGSYGYTF.

Only a few counts were recorded for this clone. The chain uses TRBV19 and TRBJ1-1; unclear D gene. The CDR3 length is 11 residues. Trimming removed 10 bases at V and 1 base at J, with 7 bases between. Per germline, CDR1 LNHDA and CDR2 SQIVND (reference sequence). CDR3 DNA: TGTGCCACTAACAGGAACACTGAAGCTTTCTTT. Amino acids: CATNRNTEAFF. Drawing the rest from reference TRBV19 and TRBJ1-1, the complete variable domain is DGGITQSPKYLFRKEGQNVTLSCEQNLNHDAMYWYRQDPGQGLRLIYYSQIVNDFQKGDIAEGYSVSREKKESFPLTVTSAQKNPTAFYLCATNRNTEAFFGQGTRLTVV.

The chain combines TRBV2 with TRBJ2-7; 9 bases map to TRBD1. The V and J ends lost 4 bases and 7 bases, in that order; junction bases with no gene match: 5. The CDR3 length is 13 residues. Germline V gives CDR1 SNHLY, CDR2 FYNNEI. Written as DNA, the CDR3 is TGTGCCAGCAGTGGGACAGGGGCCCTGGAGCAGTACTTC. The encoded protein is CASSGTGALEQYF.

This clone showed up just a few times. The V and J genes are TRBV15 and TRBJ2-3; 7 bases are a match to TRBD2. The CDR3 covers 15 residues. The J segment lost 6 bases and the V segment lost 5 bases, leaving 11 bases of the junction unmatched. Germline-derived CDR1 and CDR2 are LNHNV and YYDKDF (reference sequence). The CDR3 loop reads CATSLETRGGDTQYF. In DNA form, the CDR3 reads TGTGCCACCAGCTTGGAGACAAGGGGAGGGGATACGCAGTATTTT.

For the CDR3, the DNA is TGTGCCAGCAGCTCCCCGGGTGAGGAGACCCAGTACTTC. Translation gives CASSSPGEETQYF. This rearrangement joins TRBV5-6 to TRBJ2-5; D gene unclear. V was pared by 3 bases and J by 5 bases, with 11 bases between. The CDR3 loop spans 13 amino acids. Germline V gene sequence: CDR1 SGHDT, CDR2 YYEEEE.

The V and J genes are TRBV4-3 and TRBJ2-4; tentatively, D is TRBD2 (7 bases). The V end lost 4 bases, the J end lost 6 bases, and 16 bases lay between the germline ends. CDR3 size: 15 residues. CDR1 LGHNA and CDR2 YSLEER come from the germline V gene. CDR3 loop: CASSRYREGGNIQYF. The CDR3 coding sequence is TGCGCCAGCAGCCGCTACAGGGAGGGCGGAAACATTCAGTACTTC.

This clone was seen a handful of times. The rearrangement uses TRBV5-4 and TRBJ2-3; D is undetermined. Trimming shortened V by 4 bases and J by 0 bases, and 6 bases separated the two germline ends. CDR3 size: 13 residues. Germline V gene data show CDR1 as SGHNT and CDR2 as YYREEE (reference sequence). The CDR3 is CASSADSTDTQYF. The CDR3 bases are TGTGCCAGCAGCGCGGACAGCACAGATACGCAGTATTTT.

This chain links TRBV29-1 with TRBJ2-1; 11 bases map to TRBD2. With V trimmed by 6 bases and J by 9 bases, 10 bases remained unmatched. The CDR3 covers 14 residues. Germline lookup yields CDR1 SQVTM and CDR2 ANQGSEA. CDR3 in amino acids: CSVVDGTSGLEQFF. In nucleotides, the CDR3 is TGCAGCGTGGTGGACGGGACTAGCGGACTTGAGCAGTTCTTC.

In this sample, this clone turned up a few times. The chain couples TRBV29-1 to TRBJ2-3; 7 nucleotides align to TRBD1. V dropped 6 bases and J dropped 1; count of bases not matched to a gene: 7. The length of the CDR3 is 14 residues. Germline CDR1 and CDR2: SQVTM and ANQGSEA. CDR3 amino acids: CSVRQGDGTDTQYF. The CDR3 DNA sequence: TGCAGCGTACGGCAGGGGGACGGCACAGATACGCAGTATTTT.

V gene TRBV4-1 combines with J gene TRBJ2-3; possible D gene TRBD1, 6 bases. V was shortened by 0 bases and J by 2 bases, with 9 bases between the two germline ends. Germline lookup yields CDR1 MGHRA and CDR2 YSYEKL. The CDR3 contains 15 residues. CDR3 DNA: TGCGCCAGCAGCCAAGACTGGACAGTCACAGATACGCAGTATTTT. This encodes CASSQDWTVTDTQYF.

The rearrangement uses TRBV30 and TRBJ1-2, with D unresolved. Germline V gives CDR1 GTSNPN, CDR2 SVGIG (reference sequence). The CDR3 extends over 15 amino acids. V was clipped by 2 bases and J by 2 bases, with 15 bases between them. CDR3 protein: CAWSTGSDSNYGYTF. In DNA form, the CDR3 reads TGTGCCTGGAGTACTGGCAGCGATTCAAACTATGGCTACACCTTC.

This clone has only a few counts. The V and J genes are TRBV30 and TRBJ2-1; D unresolved. Trimming removed 0 bases at V and 9 bases at J, with 9 bases between. The CDR3 runs to 12 residues. CDR1 and CDR2 from the germline V gene are GTSNPN and SVGIG (reference sequence). CDR3 DNA sequence: TGTGCCTGGAGTGTAGATGCGATTGAGCAGTTCTTC. It codes for CAWSVDAIEQFF.

This clone was found a few times. The chain recombines TRBV29-1 with TRBJ1-2; 7 positions match TRBD1. Germline V CDR1 and CDR2: SQVTM, ANQGSEA. The CDR3 consists of 13 residues. V shed 6 bases, J shed 4 bases, and the junction held 8 bases outside the gene matches. Here the CDR3 DNA reads TGCAGCGTGGTGACAGGGTCGGCCTATGGCTACACCTTC. This codes for CSVVTGSAYGYTF.

To note about this clone: An end of the junction differs from the germline gene, which may be a read error. This rearrangement joins TRBV7-8 to TRBJ2-3, with 12 bases fitting TRBD2. The CDR3 loop spans 14 amino acids. CDR1 SGHVS and CDR2 FQNEAQ come from the germline V gene. CDR3 loop: CASSLAGGTDTQYF. As DNA, the CDR3 is TGTGCCAGCAGCCTAGCGGGGGGGACAGATACGCAGTATTTT.

The chain recombines TRBV10-2 with TRBJ2-7; D remains unclear. Deletions cut 6 bases from V and 3 bases from J, with 6 bases between. This CDR3 spans 11 amino acids. Germline V gene data show CDR1 as WSHSY and CDR2 as SAAADI. The CDR3 DNA follows: TGCGCCAGCAGGATGAGCTACGAGCAGTACTTC. It encodes CASRMSYEQYF.

The chain recombines TRBV9 with TRBJ1-6; D ambiguous. V lost 7 bases to trimming and J lost 10 bases, with 6 bases between them. CDR3 length equals 10 residues. Germline-derived CDR1 and CDR2 are SGDLS and YYNGEE. CDR3 nucleotide sequence: TGTGCCAGCGGGGAGTCACCCCTCCACTTT. It encodes CASGESPLHF.

J is TRBJ2-3 and V is TRBV9; 7 nucleotides agree with TRBD2. Germline values: CDR1 SGDLS, CDR2 YYNGEE. The J segment lost 4 bases and the V segment lost 3 bases, leaving 8 bases of the junction unmatched. CDR3 size: 15 residues. The DNA of the CDR3 is TGTGCCAGCAGCGGTAGCGGGCCCCGGGCAGATACGCAGTATTTT. Its translation is CASSGSGPRADTQYF. Variable domain in full (rest from reference TRBV9 and TRBJ2-3): DSGVTQTPKHLITATGQRVTLRCSPRSGDLSVYWYQQSLDQGLQFLIQYYNGEERAKGNILERFSAQQFPDLHSELNLSSLELGDSALYFCASSGSGPRADTQYFGPGTRLTVL.

This clone occurred a few times. The rearrangement joins TRBV7-9 to TRBJ1-1; D ambiguous. This CDR3 region has 15 residues. V was clipped by 6 bases and J by 4 bases, with 18 bases between them. Germline assignment: CDR1 SEHNR and CDR2 FQNEAQ (reference sequence). The CDR3 sequence is CASSDSRQRVTEAFF. The CDR3, as DNA: TGTGCCAGCAGTGACTCTAGGCAAAGGGTCACTGAAGCTTTCTTT.

This clone occurred a few times. The V and J genes are TRBV29-1 and TRBJ2-7, with a weak D call TRBD2 (5 bases). Germline V gene sequence: CDR1 SQVTM, CDR2 ANQGSEA. CDR3 size: 12 residues. V was shortened by 4 bases and J by 2 bases, with 9 bases between the two germline ends. CDR3 region: CSVVGIPYEQYF. The CDR3 DNA is TGCAGCGTTGTCGGGATCCCCTACGAGCAGTACTTC.

The genes are TRBV27 and TRBJ2-1; TRBD1 might be the D (6 bases). The CDR3 sequence is 16 residues long. Germline CDR1 MNHEY, CDR2 SMNVEV (reference sequence). V shed 6 bases and J shed 4 bases, with 19 bases lying between them. CDR3 loop: CASSSQETGRYNEQFF. In nucleotides, the CDR3 is TGTGCCAGCAGCTCCCAAGAGACAGGTCGTTACAATGAGCAGTTCTTC.

This rearrangement joins TRBV29-1 to TRBJ2-5, with no clear D. V lost 6 bases to trimming and J lost 0 bases, with 11 bases between them. This CDR3 contains 13 residues. Germline V gene sequence: CDR1 SQVTM, CDR2 ANQGSEA. In DNA form, the CDR3 reads TGCAGCGTCCCCGGCTGGGACCAAGAGACCCAGTACTTC. Protein: CSVPGWDQETQYF.

V gene TRBV29-1 combines with J gene TRBJ1-1, with D tentatively TRBD1 (6 bases). The length of the CDR3 is 13 residues. In germline, CDR1 is SQVTM, CDR2 ANQGSEA. The V end was cut by 8 bases, the J end by 2 bases, with 15 bases between. The CDR3: CSPTGFPNTEAFF. Written as DNA, the CDR3 is TGCAGCCCCACAGGGTTCCCTAACACTGAAGCTTTCTTT.